The source of this T cell receptor (beta chain) is a study of blood T cell repertoires in COVID-19. Study-level information: Whether acute or convalescent, the COVID-19 samples came from the United States, Italy and Spain.

CDR1 is SGHDT and CDR2 is YYEEEE in the germline V gene. The CDR3 length is 15 residues. J gave up 7 bases and V 4 bases, and 13 bases lay outside the gene matches. Profiled with immunoSEQ multiplex PCR; TCRdb holds only in-frame clones, not every one. The table has about 150,000 clones, approximately 80% seen once. This clonotype was obtained from a woman aged 55-69 years with acute or convalescent COVID-19. The sample taken for sequencing was peripheral blood. The gene calls are TRBV5-6 and TRBJ1-2; 7 bases match TRBD1. DNA for the CDR3: TGTGCCAGCAGCGTCGGCCGACAGGGAAAAACTGGCTACACCTTC. Translation gives CASSVGRQGKTGYTF.